This record looks at one T cell receptor (beta chain) sequence and its context. As yet, its antigen is unknown. The data are from a study of T cell responses to AZD1222 COVID-19 vaccine. TCRdb's copy holds only in-frame clones and misses some; the assay was immunoSEQ multiplex PCR. Seen here are 75,000 to 100,000 clones, around 88% observed once, and the top ten hold under 13%. Germline loops: CDR1 MNHEY, CDR2 SVGEGT. Trimming took 0 bases from V and 7 from J, leaving 7 bases between them. The CDR3 is 13 residues long. Study-level findings and limits: When two AZD1222 doses had been given, Spike-specific TCR breadth and depth rose.

The sequencing here drew on peripheral blood, taken on day 0 of MenACWY control vaccination. This TCR came from an adult in good health. The rearrangement links TRBV6-2 or TRBV6-3 to TRBJ1-5; D is uncertain. This CDR3 is CASSYSLDQPQHF. CDR3 sequence (DNA): TGTGCCAGCAGTTACTCGTTGGACCAGCCCCAGCATTTT.